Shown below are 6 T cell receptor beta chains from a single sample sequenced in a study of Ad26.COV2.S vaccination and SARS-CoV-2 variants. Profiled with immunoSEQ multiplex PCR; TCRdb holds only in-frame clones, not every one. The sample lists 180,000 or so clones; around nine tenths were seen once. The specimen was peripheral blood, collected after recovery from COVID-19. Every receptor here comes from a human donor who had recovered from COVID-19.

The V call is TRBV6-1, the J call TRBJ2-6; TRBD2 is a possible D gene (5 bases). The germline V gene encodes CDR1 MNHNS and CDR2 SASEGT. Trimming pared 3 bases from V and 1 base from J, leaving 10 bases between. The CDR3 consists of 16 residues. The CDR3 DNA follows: TGTGCCAGCAGTGAGTACCGGGGATCTGGGGCCAACGTCCTGACTTTC. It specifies CASSEYRGSGANVLTF.

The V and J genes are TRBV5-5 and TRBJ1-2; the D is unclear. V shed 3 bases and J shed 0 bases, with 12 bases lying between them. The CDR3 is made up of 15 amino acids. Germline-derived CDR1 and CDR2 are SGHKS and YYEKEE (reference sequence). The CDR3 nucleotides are TGTGCCAGCAGCTGGGGAGGGATAACTAACTATGGCTACACCTTC. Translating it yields CASSWGGITNYGYTF.

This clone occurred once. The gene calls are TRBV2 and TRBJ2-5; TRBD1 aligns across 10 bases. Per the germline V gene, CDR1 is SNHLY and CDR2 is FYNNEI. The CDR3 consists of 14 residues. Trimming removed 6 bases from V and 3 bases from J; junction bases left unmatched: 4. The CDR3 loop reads CASSPDRGEETQYF. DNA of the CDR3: TGTGCCAGCAGCCCGGACAGGGGGGAAGAGACCCAGTACTTC.

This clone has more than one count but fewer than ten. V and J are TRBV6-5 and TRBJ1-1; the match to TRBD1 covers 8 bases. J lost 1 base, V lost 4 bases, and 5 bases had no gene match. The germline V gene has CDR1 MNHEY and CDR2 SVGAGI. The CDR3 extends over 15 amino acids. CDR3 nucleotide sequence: TGTGCCAGCAGTTCTCATGGACAGGGGAACACTGAAGCTTTCTTT. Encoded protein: CASSSHGQGNTEAFF.

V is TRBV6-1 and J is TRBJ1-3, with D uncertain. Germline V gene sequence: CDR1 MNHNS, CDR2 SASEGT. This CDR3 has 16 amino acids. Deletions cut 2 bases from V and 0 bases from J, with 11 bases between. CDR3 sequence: CASSEYLVLSGNTIYF. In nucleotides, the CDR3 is TGTGCCAGCAGTGAATATTTAGTTCTCTCTGGAAACACCATATATTTT.

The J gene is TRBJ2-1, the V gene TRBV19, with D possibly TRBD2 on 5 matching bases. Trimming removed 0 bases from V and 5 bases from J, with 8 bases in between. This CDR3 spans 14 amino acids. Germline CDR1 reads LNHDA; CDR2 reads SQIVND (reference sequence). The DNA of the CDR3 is TGTGCCAGTAGTATAGATTTGGGAGACAATGAGCAGTTCTTC. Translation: CASSIDLGDNEQFF.